The rows below give T cell receptor beta chains drawn from one sample of a study of ipilimumab plus nivolumab after autologous stem cell transplantation. Sequenced by immunoSEQ multiplex PCR; TCRdb stores in-frame clones only, minus some. Here the sample spans around 15,000 clones, approximately 75% being singletons. Specimen: PBMCs, collected in a trial of ipilimumab plus nivolumab as post-transplant consolidation. The receptors were gathered from a male donor with diffuse large B-cell lymphoma. CDR3s include the opening cysteine and the closing phenylalanine or tryptophan. D genes are given only for firm matches. Clone size is stated in some rows and not others, as once, few, many or a class when expanded.

13	few	TRBV11-3	-	CASSLESGNTIYF
15	once	TRBV6-6	TRBD2	CASSYLGLVGNEQFF
12	few	TRBV29-1	-	CSVTGYNTEAFF
17	-	TRBV4-1	TRBD2	CASSQDPAGGPSDTQYF
16	-	TRBV6-5	TRBD1	CASSYSGQVNTGELFF
16	-	TRBV5-1	-	CASSPVRQLANTEAFF
17	-	TRBV4-2	TRBD2	CASSQDRGGVRYNEQFF
13	-	TRBV18	-	CASSRQSNEKLFF
15	-	TRBV7-2	-	CASSLKTGVGGGAFF
11	-	TRBV6-5	-	CASSSLSTQYF
15	once	TRBV13	-	CASRYGLTSLDREFF
19	-	TRBV27	-	CASSSLTRLSRYPYNEQFF
15	-	TRBV6-1	-	CASSPGTQIQETQYF
16	few	TRBV5-1	TRBD1	CASRIQGEHGTDTQYF
15	-	TRBV30	TRBD2	CAWGRGLAEIDTQYF
13	once	TRBV11-3	-	CASSLYNTGELFF
11	-	TRBV6-5	-	CASSWVGGYTF
17	once	TRBV5-5	-	CASSLRSLQGGNYGYTF
14	once	TRBV6-5	-	CASSYLAENTEAFF
12	-	TRBV30	TRBD2	CAWNGGSETQYF
14	-	TRBV6-6	TRBD1	CASSFRTGVEKLFF